A single sample is the source of the 5 T cell receptor beta chains below, sequenced in a study of T cells expressing NK-cell markers (dated by TCRdb to 2018 to 2021). Libraries came from 5' RACE. Instrument used: Illumina HiSeq 2000. TCRdb reprocessed the reads and provides one entry for every CDR3 protein sequence; no DNA is given. The table held for this sample gives 500,000 to 700,000 distinct CDR3 sequences. The ten largest account for less than 4.5% of the sample. The sequenced material came from blood T cells: a sorted CD56 or NKG2C T cell subset, CD4+ or CD8+ T cells, or bulk PBMC T cells (not recorded which). The receptors shown here come from a man between 18 and 29 years old in good health. Donor details come from another sample of the same person, matched by shared clones.

The chain links TRBV4-2 to TRBJ2-1; without DNA, the TCRdb call of TRBD1 cannot be checked. CDR3 length: 15 residues. Germline lookup yields CDR1 LGHNA and CDR2 YNFKEQ. The CDR3 protein is CASSQDRQGSGEQFF.

The J gene is TRBJ1-2, the V gene TRBV10-2; there is no DNA to check the TCRdb D call of TRBD1. This CDR3 comprises 12 residues. The germline CDR1 and CDR2 sequences are WSHSY and SAAADI. CDR3: CASSELSRGSSF.

The chain recombines TRBV4-3 with TRBJ2-1; as DNA is missing, the TRBD2 call by TCRdb cannot be tested. Germline values: CDR1 LGHNA, CDR2 YSLEER. There are 17 residues in the CDR3. The CDR3 loop reads CASSQRLLAGGLNEQFF.

The rearrangement joins TRBV27 to TRBJ1-2; TCRdb's D call of TRBD1 is untestable without DNA. Germline V gene data show CDR1 as MNHEY and CDR2 as SMNVEV (reference sequence). The length of the CDR3 is 17 residues. The CDR3 protein is CASSPLGASDKNYGYTF.

The CDR3 spells CASSLGQGTQETQYF. The gene calls are TRBV7-9 and TRBJ2-5; TCRdb proposes TRBD1, but this gene call is untestable without DNA. This CDR3 is built from 15 residues. The V gene's germline CDR1 is SEHNR and CDR2 FQNEAQ (reference sequence).